This entry lists 22 T cell receptor beta chains sequenced from one sample in a study of T cells in Graves' hyperthyroidism and ophthalmopathy. Amplification yielded TCR beta CDR3 regions, with RNA transcripts as the source. Using the HTBI primer set, a first-round RT-PCR was run on the TCR CDR3. TCRdb reanalysed the multiplex PCR reads using MiXCR and keeps one entry per CDR3 protein. This table holds around 350,000 distinct CDR3 sequences, 15% to 20% found once. The sequencing input was blood. The receptor set was obtained from a woman aged 25 to 39 with Graves' hyperthyroidism that later progressed to Graves' ophthalmopathy.

The chain links TRBV6-1 to TRBJ2-7, with 8 bases that match TRBD2. Per germline, CDR1 MNHNS and CDR2 SASEGT. Germline trimming cut 6 bases from V and 0 bases from J; bases unmatched to any gene: 10. This CDR3 contains 16 residues. CDR3 in DNA: TGTGCCAGCAGCACTCGAGCGGGAGTGAGCTCCTACGAGCAGTACTTC. Translating it yields CASSTRAGVSSYEQYF.

The chain joins TRBV7-9 to TRBJ2-5; the D is unclear. Trimming left V 2 bases short and J 2 bases short, with 9 bases between. This CDR3 has 14 residues. Germline-derived CDR1 and CDR2 are SEHNR and FQNEAQ (reference sequence). The CDR3 DNA sequence: TGTGCCAGCAGCTTAATAGAGCAACAAGAGACCCAGTACTTC. It yields the protein CASSLIEQQETQYF.

The sample holds many counts of this clonotype. The chain links TRBV19 to TRBJ1-2, with TRBD1 matching 10 bases. Trimming took 7 bases from V and 2 from J; bases not matched to a gene: 10. Germline values: CDR1 LNHDA, CDR2 SQIVND (reference sequence). CDR3 length: 16 residues. This CDR3 reads CASIGTGEFNNYGYTF. CDR3 nucleotides: TGTGCCAGTATCGGGACAGGGGAGTTCAACAACTATGGCTACACCTTC.

In its sample, this clonotype was seen many times. The chain has TRBV30 and TRBJ1-3; the match to TRBD1 covers 8 bases. The V segment lost 5 bases and the J segment 8 bases; nucleotides outside the gene matches: 14. The germline V gene has CDR1 GTSNPN and CDR2 SVGIG (reference sequence). This CDR3 region has 15 residues. The CDR3 loop reads CAWEGQVARGDTIYF. The DNA of the CDR3 is TGTGCCTGGGAGGGACAGGTCGCACGAGGGGACACCATATATTTT.

This clonotype came up a few times. This chain joins TRBV9 and TRBJ2-3, with 10 nucleotides matching TRBD1. With V trimmed by 4 bases and J by 2 bases, 4 bases remained unmatched. The CDR3 is made up of 15 amino acids. Per germline, CDR1 SGDLS and CDR2 YYNGEE. The CDR3 sequence: CASSRRQGATDTQYF. The CDR3 DNA sequence: TGTGCCAGCAGCAGGCGACAGGGGGCCACAGATACGCAGTATTTT.

The table lists this clonotype with many counts. Here the CDR3 DNA reads TGTGCCACCAGTGATTTGGGTGTTGAGCAGCCCCAGCATTTT. Encoded protein: CATSDLGVEQPQHF. The rearrangement joins TRBV24-1 to TRBJ1-5; no clear D. The germline V gene has CDR1 KGHDR and CDR2 SFDVKD. Between the trimmed V and J ends, which lost 0 bases and 7 bases, there was a span of 9 bases. The CDR3 sequence is 14 residues long.

For this clonotype: A much larger clone lies one base from this, so it may be a read error. V and J are TRBV3-1 and TRBJ2-1; 9 bases are a match to TRBD1. Germline CDR1 is LGHDT and CDR2 is YNNKEL (reference sequence). This CDR3 spans 17 amino acids. In nucleotides, the CDR3 is TGTGCCGGCAGCCAAGAGGGGGACAGGGTGCGGTACAATGAGCAGTTCTTC. Residues: CAGSQEGDRVRYNEQFF.

This clonotype was counted only a few times. This rearrangement joins TRBV6-2 or TRBV6-3 to TRBJ2-2; possibly TRBD1 or TRBD2 for D (5 bases each). The germline V gene has CDR1 MNHEY and CDR2 SVGEGT. This CDR3 has 16 residues. V was shortened by 5 bases and J by 8 bases, with 21 bases between the two germline ends. CDR3 residues: CASSTTPGPFHGELFF. CDR3 bases: TGTGCCAGCAGTACTACTCCGGGACCTTTCCATGGGGAGCTGTTTTTT.

The V gene is TRBV19, the J gene TRBJ2-2; D assignment may be TRBD1 or TRBD2 (5 bases each). The CDR3 is made up of 13 amino acids. Germline values: CDR1 LNHDA, CDR2 SQIVND (reference sequence). The V gene lost 6 bases and the J gene lost 5 bases, with 10 bases spanning the gap. Written as DNA, the CDR3 is TGTGCCAGTAGCTTTGGGGGTACCGGGGAGCTGTTTTTT. Its translation is CASSFGGTGELFF.

This clonotype was counted at least ten times. V usage is TRBV27 and J usage is TRBJ2-7; 8 bases match TRBD1. The CDR3 totals 13 residues. Germline V gene data show CDR1 as MNHEY and CDR2 as SMNVEV (reference sequence). With V trimmed by 7 bases and J by 3 bases, 5 bases remained unmatched. CDR3 DNA sequence: TGTGCCAGCAAAGGACAGGGCTACTACGAGCAGTACTTC. It codes for CASKGQGYYEQYF.

The chain joins TRBV5-1 to TRBJ2-1; D gene unclear. Germline CDR1 and CDR2: SGHRS and YFSETQ. The CDR3 consists of 14 residues. V lost 4 bases, J lost 2 bases, and 10 bases lay in between. The CDR3 is CASSPFTPYNEQFF. Written as DNA, the CDR3 is TGCGCCAGCAGCCCCTTTACCCCCTACAATGAGCAGTTCTTC.

The sample holds a few counts of this clonotype. The chain links TRBV7-9 to TRBJ2-1; a possible D gene is TRBD1 (5 bases). CDR1 is SEHNR and CDR2 is FQNEAQ in the germline V gene (reference sequence). The CDR3 has 15 residues. V shed 5 bases and J shed 5 bases, with 16 bases lying between them. The CDR3: CASSPKTDINNEQFF. CDR3 coding DNA: TGTGCCAGCAGCCCCAAAACGGACATAAACAATGAGCAGTTCTTC.

This clonotype has at least ten counts. V is TRBV12-3 or TRBV12-4 and J is TRBJ2-1; 14 bases map to TRBD2. The CDR3 has 14 amino acids. After removal of 10 bases from V and 3 bases from J, the junction contained 2 bases not matched to a gene. The CDR3 nucleotides read TGTGCCACCGGGACTAGCGGGAGCTACAATGAGCAGTTCTTC. Protein sequence: CATGTSGSYNEQFF.

This clonotype appeared a few times. The chain links TRBV10-3 to TRBJ2-1, with 7 bases aligning to TRBD1. J was trimmed by 5 bases and V by 8 bases; bases with no gene match: 3. CDR1 ENHRY and CDR2 SYGVKD come from the germline V gene. The CDR3 has 12 residues. The CDR3 loop is CAIQDRDNEQFF. CDR3 sequence (DNA): TGTGCCATCCAAGACAGGGACAATGAGCAGTTCTTC.

This clonotype was picked up many times. This chain uses TRBV3-1 with TRBJ2-1, with TRBD2 matching 10 bases. This CDR3 has 17 residues. The V gene end was trimmed by 1 base and the J gene end by 6 bases; junction bases not matched to a gene: 9. Germline V gene lookup returns CDR1 LGHDT and CDR2 YNNKEL (reference sequence). The CDR3 sequence: CASSQALGSGRANEQFF. The CDR3 coding sequence is TGTGCCAGCAGCCAAGCCCTGGGGAGCGGGAGGGCCAATGAGCAGTTCTTC.

This clonotype has a count of ten or more. The chain carries TRBV3-1 and TRBJ2-7, with D possibly being TRBD1 or TRBD2 (5 bases each). This CDR3 has 14 amino acids. Deletions cut 4 bases from V and 1 base from J, with 11 bases between. The V gene's germline CDR1 is LGHDT and CDR2 YNNKEL (reference sequence). The CDR3: CASSRRGVSYEQYF. CDR3 DNA: TGTGCCAGCAGCCGGAGAGGGGTATCCTACGAGCAGTACTTC.

This chain links TRBV28 with TRBJ1-4; D ambiguous. Trimming shortened V by 8 bases and J by 8 bases, and 15 bases separated the two germline ends. Germline CDR1 reads MDHEN; CDR2 reads SYDVKM. CDR3 length equals 13 residues. The CDR3 nucleotides read TGTGCCAGCGTTGGGCGGTTTATGGAAAAACTGTTTTTT. The encoded protein is CASVGRFMEKLFF.

This chain links TRBV20-1 with TRBJ2-1; 16 positions agree with TRBD2. Trimming took 4 bases from V and 8 from J; bases not matched to a gene: 8. CDR1 is DFQATT, CDR2 SNEGSKA, per germline (reference sequence). The CDR3 loop spans 16 amino acids. The CDR3 bases are TGCAGTGCTACGGGACTAGCGGGAGGGCCTGTAGATGAGCAGTTCTTC. Residues: CSATGLAGGPVDEQFF.

This chain links TRBV4-1 with TRBJ2-1; D remains unclear. From germline, CDR1 is MGHRA and CDR2 YSYEKL. V lost 4 bases, J lost 7 bases, and 20 bases lay in between. This CDR3 has 16 amino acids. The chain's CDR3 is CASSRLMGTRRNEQFF. The CDR3 nucleotides read TGCGCCAGCAGCCGCCTAATGGGCACTCGTCGAAATGAGCAGTTCTTC.

At least ten counts were recorded for this clonotype. This rearrangement joins TRBV19 to TRBJ1-5; D possibly corresponds to TRBD1 (6 bases). Germline loops: CDR1 LNHDA, CDR2 SQIVND (reference sequence). The CDR3 length is 14 residues. V lost 8 bases, J lost 3 bases, and 14 bases lay in between. CDR3 DNA sequence: TGTGCCAGTCGTTGGGGGCTGTTCAATCAGCCCCAGCATTTT. The encoded protein is CASRWGLFNQPQHF.

The chain has TRBV29-1 and TRBJ1-1; the D gene is possibly TRBD1 (6 bases). Trimming removed 0 bases from V and 3 bases from J, with 8 bases in between. This CDR3 spans 13 amino acids. The germline CDR1 and CDR2 sequences are SQVTM and ANQGSEA. The CDR3 DNA reads as TGCAGCGTTGAAGAGGGGGGCTACACTGAAGCTTTCTTT. Translated, it gives CSVEEGGYTEAFF.

This clonotype has a count of ten or more. The J gene is TRBJ2-1, the V gene TRBV7-2, with 11 positions matching TRBD2. The CDR3 is 17 amino acids. Germline V lookup: CDR1 SGHTA, CDR2 FQGNSA. The ends lost 6 bases at V and 0 bases at J; junction bases unmatched: 7. CDR3 DNA sequence: TGTGCCAGCAGTTCACTAGCGGGGGTGAGCTCCTACAATGAGCAGTTCTTC. It is translated as CASSSLAGVSSYNEQFF.